One and the same sample provided the 30 T cell receptor beta chains below, sequenced in a study of Graves' ophthalmopathy and Graves' hyperthyroidism. Amplification of the TCR beta CDR3 regions used RNA transcripts (as template). First-round RT-PCR employed HTBI primers, with a second-round multiplex PCR after it. TCRdb passed the multiplex PCR reads through MiXCR, listing each CDR3 protein once. Among 560,000 or so distinct CDR3 sequences, about 35% were seen once, and the ten largest hold less than 4.5%. The specimen sequenced was peripheral blood or thyroid tissue (not recorded which). Every receptor here comes from an adult man with Graves' hyperthyroidism.

The count of this clonotype is one. This chain links TRBV4-1 with TRBJ2-6, with 8 bases matching TRBD2. Germline CDR1 reads MGHRA; CDR2 reads YSYEKL. V lost 4 bases to trimming and J lost 4 bases; unmatched junction nucleotides: 15. This CDR3 is built from 19 residues. In nucleotides, the CDR3 is TGCGCCAGCAGCCCGACTAGCGTGCCCCTAGGACAGGGGGCCAACGTCCTGACTTTC. Its translation: CASSPTSVPLGQGANVLTF.

This chain uses TRBV7-8 with TRBJ1-1; D not resolved. CDR3 size: 16 residues. Trimming pared 1 base from V and 1 base from J, leaving 13 bases between. Per the germline V gene, CDR1 is SGHVS and CDR2 is FQNEAQ. The CDR3 nucleotides are TGTGCCAGCAGCTTAGTCCCGAATCCTAAGAACACTGAAGCTTTCTTT. Its translation is CASSLVPNPKNTEAFF.

This clonotype turned up a few times. The V gene is TRBV3-1, the J gene TRBJ2-7, with 9 bases aligning to TRBD2. The CDR3 is 15 residues long. The germline gives CDR1 LGHDT, CDR2 YNNKEL (reference sequence). The ends lost 2 bases at V and 2 bases at J; junction bases unmatched: 4. The CDR3 DNA sequence: TGTGCCAGCAGCCAACAAGCGGGAGGTCCCTACGAGCAGTACTTC. This sequence encodes CASSQQAGGPYEQYF.

This clonotype turned up a few times. CDR3 nucleotides: TGTGCCAGCAGCCCAACTCTGGAGCGCGGATCAAATTCACCCCTCCACTTT. Protein sequence: CASSPTLERGSNSPLHF. The chain carries TRBV7-9 and TRBJ1-6; D not certain. The CDR3 contains 17 residues. CDR1 and CDR2 (germline): SEHNR, FQNEAQ (reference sequence). V dropped 5 bases and J dropped 7 bases, with 21 bases sitting between them.

The genes are TRBV7-9 and TRBJ1-4, with 7 bases fitting TRBD1. The germline V gene encodes CDR1 SEHNR and CDR2 FQNEAQ (reference sequence). V lost 5 bases and J lost 2; bases outside the gene matches: 11. The CDR3 runs 17 residues. CDR3 in amino acids: CASSPDRGGQTNEKLFF. The DNA for the CDR3 is TGTGCCAGCAGCCCGGACCGAGGGGGCCAGACTAATGAAAAACTGTTTTTT.

About this clonotype: One base away lies a much larger clone, so this may be a sequencing read error. J is TRBJ1-6 and V is TRBV19; D remains unclear. Deletions cut 9 bases from V and 8 bases from J, with 20 bases between. The V gene's germline CDR1 is LNHDA and CDR2 SQIVND (reference sequence). CDR3 size: 15 residues. The CDR3 loop is CASSPDLNSHSPLHF. CDR3 coding DNA: TGTGCCAGCAGCCCAGACTTGAATAGTCATTCACCCCTCCACTTT. The entire variable domain, with the rest obtained from reference TRBV19 and TRBJ1-6, is as follows: DGGITQSPKYLFRKEGQNVTLSCEQNLNHDAMYWYRQDPGQGLRLIYYSQIVNDFQKGDIAEGYSVSREKKESFPLTVTSAQKNPTAFYLCASSPDLNSHSPLHFGNGTRLTVT.

This clonotype was recorded many times. CDR3 loop: CASSLRGESYEQYF. CDR3 sequence (DNA): TGTGCCAGCAGCTTACGGGGCGAATCCTACGAGCAGTACTTC. The chain uses TRBV7-6 and TRBJ2-7; either TRBD1 or TRBD2 may fit D (5 bases each). Germline V gene lookup returns CDR1 SGHVS and CDR2 FNYEAQ. The CDR3 sequence is 14 residues long. V gave up 2 bases and J gave up 1 base, with 9 bases separating them. Together with reference TRBV7-6 and TRBJ2-7, the CDR3 gives the full variable domain: GAGVSQSPRYKVTKRGQDVALRCDPISGHVSLYWYRQALGQGPEFLTYFNYEAQQDKSGLPNDRFSAERPEGSISTLTIQRTEQRDSAMYRCASSLRGESYEQYFGPGTRLTVT.

This clonotype was counted at least ten times. The germline gene is not matched at one end of the junction; a read error may be the cause. The V and J genes are TRBV12-3 or TRBV12-4 and TRBJ1-2; no firm D call. The CDR3 covers 13 residues. Here the CDR3 DNA reads TGTGCCAGCAGCTTAGGCGGTGCTTATGGCTACACCTTC. Its translation: CASSLGGAYGYTF.

The V and J genes are TRBV7-2 and TRBJ1-1; possibly TRBD1 for D (5 bases). The ends were cut back, 2 bases at V and 0 bases at J, with 13 bases in the middle. This CDR3 region has 16 residues. CDR1 and CDR2 (germline): SGHTA, FQGNSA. The DNA of the CDR3 is TGTGCCAGCAGCTTAATCCGGGACGCCATGAACACTGAAGCTTTCTTT. This encodes CASSLIRDAMNTEAFF.

In its sample, this clonotype was seen many times. The rearrangement joins TRBV29-1 to TRBJ2-7; 7 nucleotides match TRBD1. Germline V gene sequence: CDR1 SQVTM, CDR2 ANQGSEA. Trimming removed 5 bases from V and 3 bases from J; junction bases left unmatched: 4. The CDR3 has 12 residues. CDR3 nucleotide sequence: TGCAGCGTTCGTTACAGGGGCTACGAGCAGTACTTC. As protein: CSVRYRGYEQYF.

This clonotype was recorded many times. J is TRBJ2-6 and V is TRBV25-1; either TRBD1 or TRBD2 may supply D (5 bases each). Germline CDR1 reads MGHDK; CDR2 reads SYGVNS. The germline V and J ends were trimmed by 6 bases and 2 bases, with 14 bases remaining between them. The CDR3 contains 16 residues. The CDR3 loop is CASSGAGGPGANVLTF. DNA of the CDR3: TGTGCCAGCAGCGGGGCGGGCGGACCTGGGGCCAACGTCCTGACTTTC.

To note about this clonotype: This clone may be a read error of a much larger clone one base away. The V and J genes are TRBV29-1 and TRBJ1-1; no clear D gene. The V gene's germline CDR1 is SQVTM and CDR2 ANQGSEA. The CDR3 loop spans 15 amino acids. CDR3 coding DNA: TGCGCCGGCAGCCCTATCCCCCAAGAAGACACTGAAGCTTTCTTT. Its protein product is CAGSPIPQEDTEAFF. The full variable domain, in which reference TRBV29-1 and TRBJ1-1 provide the parts outside the CDR3, is SAVISQKPSRDICQRGTSLTIQCQVDSQVTMMFWYRQQPGQSLTLIATANQGSEATYESGFVIDKFPISRPNLTFSTLTVSNMSPEDSSIYLCAGSPIPQEDTEAFFGQGTRLTVV.

At least ten counts were recorded for this clonotype. V is TRBV6-5 and J is TRBJ1-1, with 8 nucleotides matching TRBD1. Unmatched junction bases numbered 5, after V lost 5 bases and J lost 0 bases. Germline V gives CDR1 MNHEY, CDR2 SVGAGI. The CDR3 length is 15 residues. CDR3 nucleotides: TGTGCCAGCAGTCTTGACAGGGGTCTGAACACTGAAGCTTTCTTT. This gives the protein CASSLDRGLNTEAFF.

This clonotype was picked up a small number of times. This chain uses TRBV19 with TRBJ1-5; D unresolved. Trimming took 1 base from V and 2 from J, leaving 6 bases between them. CDR1 is LNHDA, CDR2 SQIVND, per germline (reference sequence). CDR3 length: 14 residues. The CDR3: CASSIGLGNQPQHF. CDR3 coding DNA: TGTGCCAGTAGTATAGGCCTCGGCAATCAGCCCCAGCATTTT.

In this sample, this clonotype turned up many times. The chain joins TRBV5-1 to TRBJ2-5; 9 nucleotides agree with TRBD1. The germline CDR1 and CDR2 sequences are SGHRS and YFSETQ. The junction had 7 bases not matched to a gene; V was cut back by 0 bases and J by 4 bases. The CDR3 spans 16 residues. CDR3 coding DNA: TGCGCCAGCAGCTTGGGAACCGGACAGGGGATAGAGACCCAGTACTTC. Protein product: CASSLGTGQGIETQYF.

The rearrangement joins TRBV5-6 to TRBJ1-2; 12 nucleotides agree with TRBD1. Trimming at V came to 10 bases and at J to 2 bases, leaving 24 bases not matched to a gene. The CDR3 has 20 residues. Per the germline V gene, CDR1 is SGHDT and CDR2 is YYEEEE. In DNA, the CDR3 is TGTGCCTGGAGTGTTTTCGGGACAGGGGGCCGGGGCAGCGAGAACTATGGCTACACCTTC. Translation: CAWSVFGTGGRGSENYGYTF.

In regard to this clonotype: A read error may be the cause here, since a much bigger clone is one base away. The V call is TRBV2, the J call TRBJ2-2; D possibly corresponds to TRBD2 (6 bases). The CDR3 is made up of 14 amino acids. Looked up from germline, CDR1 is SNHLY and CDR2 is FYNNEI. As DNA, the CDR3 is TGTACCAGCAGCCGGGACTGGAACACCGGGGAGCTGTTTTTT. Translating gives CTSSRDWNTGELFF.

This clonotype was observed a handful of times. The chain combines TRBV5-1 with TRBJ2-2; 7 positions agree with TRBD1. CDR1 and CDR2 from the germline V gene are SGHRS and YFSETQ. The CDR3 sequence is 14 residues long. The junction had 4 bases not matched to a gene; V was cut back by 6 bases and J by 2 bases. CDR3 bases: TGCGCCAGCAAGGGGGCATTTAACACCGGGGAGCTGTTTTTT. This codes for CASKGAFNTGELFF.

Written as DNA, the CDR3 is TGTGCCAGCAGCTTAGCCCTGCGGGCGCGCACAGATACGCAGTATTTT. It encodes CASSLALRARTDTQYF. This chain uses TRBV7-9 with TRBJ2-3; possible D gene TRBD2, 5 bases. CDR1 is SEHNR and CDR2 is FQNEAQ in the germline V gene (reference sequence). The CDR3 has 16 amino acids. V was trimmed by 0 bases and J by 1 base, leaving 11 bases between them.

The chain carries TRBV9 and TRBJ1-2; 7 bases fit TRBD1. With 5 bases clipped from V and 8 bases from J, the junction kept 12 bases outside the gene matches. The CDR3 totals 14 residues. Germline V gives CDR1 SGDLS, CDR2 YYNGEE. The CDR3 DNA is TGTGCCAGCAGTCAGGGGGGGGGGGCTGGCGGCTACACCTTC. Protein product: CASSQGGGAGGYTF.

This sequence joins TRBV7-8 and TRBJ2-7; TRBD2 matches 8 bases. Losses at the gene ends were 0 bases for V and 3 bases for J; bases not matched to a gene: 10. Looked up from germline, CDR1 is SGHVS and CDR2 is FQNEAQ. The CDR3 extends over 17 amino acids. CDR3 nucleotides: TGTGCCAGCAGCTTAGCGCAGGTAGCGGGAAACTACTACGAGCAGTACTTC. Translation gives CASSLAQVAGNYYEQYF. Drawing the rest from reference TRBV7-8 and TRBJ2-7, the complete variable domain is GAGVSQSPRYKVAKRGQDVALRCDPISGHVSLFWYQQALGQGPEFLTYFQNEAQLDKSGLPSDRFFAERPEGSVSTLKIQRTQQEDSAVYLCASSLAQVAGNYYEQYFGPGTRLTVT.

This clonotype was detected only a few times. The chain recombines TRBV7-9 with TRBJ2-5, with 9 bases identical to TRBD2. This CDR3 has 17 amino acids. Germline values: CDR1 SEHNR, CDR2 FQNEAQ (reference sequence). The ends lost 5 bases at V and 2 bases at J; junction bases unmatched: 12. For the CDR3, the DNA is TGTGCCAGCAGCCAAGATGGACGGGGACTAGCTCAAGAGACCCAGTACTTC. This encodes CASSQDGRGLAQETQYF.

This clonotype was seen at least ten times. The chain recombines TRBV11-1 with TRBJ2-2; TRBD1 is a possible D gene (6 bases). Trimming shortened V by 5 bases and J by 6 bases, and 10 bases separated the two germline ends. The CDR3 loop spans 13 amino acids. CDR1 and CDR2 from the germline V gene are SGHAT and FQDESV (reference sequence). The CDR3 bases are TGTGCCAGCAGCCTCACAGGGCCCGGGGAGCTGTTTTTT. Encoded protein: CASSLTGPGELFF.

This clonotype was found many times. The rearrangement uses TRBV7-2 and TRBJ2-2, with 8 positions matching TRBD2. After removal of 2 bases from V and 6 bases from J, the junction contained 5 bases not matched to a gene. Germline lookup yields CDR1 SGHTA and CDR2 FQGNSA. The CDR3 runs to 15 residues. The chain's CDR3 is CASSLKTGGPGELFF. The DNA of the CDR3 is TGTGCCAGCAGCTTAAAAACGGGAGGGCCCGGGGAGCTGTTTTTT.

Points on this clonotype: An end of the junction does not agree with germline; a read error may underlie this. The chain joins TRBV10-3 to TRBJ1-4; D not resolved. Germline V gene sequence: CDR1 ENHRY, CDR2 SYGVKD. The CDR3 loop spans 14 amino acids. CDR3 loop: CASNGPLFNEKLSF. DNA of the CDR3: TGTGCCAGCAACGGACCTCTCTTCAATGAAAAACTGTCTTTT.

The rearrangement links TRBV10-2 to TRBJ2-2; 12 positions agree with TRBD1. Unmatched junction bases numbered 3, after V lost 5 bases and J lost 5 bases. This CDR3 has 15 residues. Germline V gene lookup returns CDR1 WSHSY and CDR2 SAAADI. The CDR3 coding sequence is TGCGCCAGCAGTAAGGGACAGGGGGCGACCGGGGAGCTGTTTTTT. Translated: CASSKGQGATGELFF.

This clonotype was seen just once. At one of its ends the junction is not consistent with the germline gene, which may arise from a read error. The chain uses TRBV15 and TRBJ2-5; 10 bases match TRBD1. CDR1 is LNHNV, CDR2 YYDKDF, per germline (reference sequence). The CDR3 contains 10 residues. The CDR3 spells CATSTRTGGF. CDR3 in DNA: TGTGCCACCAGCACACGGACAGGGGGCTTC. Supplemented by reference TRBV15 and TRBJ2-5, the full variable domain reads DAMVIQNPRYQVTQFGKPVTLSCSQTLNHNVMYWYQQKSSQAPKLLFHYYDKDFNNEADTPDNFQSRRPNTSFCFLDIRSPGLGDTAMYLCATSTRTGGFGPGTRLLVL.

CDR3: CASSLRGTGEFEQPQHF. DNA of the CDR3: TGTGCCAGCAGCTTAAGAGGGACAGGGGAGTTCGAACAGCCCCAGCATTTT. The J gene is TRBJ1-5, the V gene TRBV7-2, with TRBD1 matching over 10 bases. The V gene end was trimmed by 2 bases and the J gene end by 7 bases; junction bases not matched to a gene: 11. Germline CDR1 and CDR2: SGHTA and FQGNSA. There are 17 residues in the CDR3.

This clonotype appeared a few times. The genes are TRBV12-3 or TRBV12-4 and TRBJ1-6; TRBD1 might be the D (6 bases). The CDR3 totals 17 residues. Trimming pared 1 base from V and 2 bases from J, leaving 12 bases between. This chain's CDR3 is CASSLGSRGTYNSPLHF. DNA for the CDR3: TGTGCCAGCAGTTTAGGGTCCAGGGGCACCTATAATTCACCCCTCCACTTT.

This clonotype has ten or more counts. The V and J genes are TRBV6-5 and TRBJ2-2, with 10 bases identical to TRBD1. V lost 5 bases to trimming and J lost 3 bases; unmatched junction nucleotides: 6. Germline assignment: CDR1 MNHEY and CDR2 SVGAGI. This CDR3 is 16 amino acids long. The CDR3 sequence: CASSPLGTGDTGELFF. DNA for the CDR3: TGTGCCAGCAGTCCCCTAGGGACAGGGGACACCGGGGAGCTGTTTTTT.